This T cell receptor (beta chain) was obtained from a study of immune evolution from preneoplasia to lung adenocarcinoma. Study results and caveats: Normal lung had highest clonality; later lesions appeared denser, more diverse.

Sequenced by immunoSEQ multiplex PCR; TCRdb stores in-frame clones only, minus some. The sample includes fewer than 6,000 clones, approximately 83% of them seen just once. A remark on this clone: Its specificity is not known.

Germline loops: CDR1 WSHSY, CDR2 SAAADI. The CDR3 loop spans 13 amino acids. V was cut by 2 bases and J by 3 bases, with 5 bases left in between. The specimen was FFPE normal lung tissue adjacent to the tumor. This sequence originates from a person aged 50-75 years with lung adenocarcinoma. This chain uses TRBV10-2 with TRBJ2-1, with D uncertain. CDR3 sequence: CASSEARYNEQFF. DNA for the CDR3: TGCGCCAGCAGTGAGGCGCGCTACAATGAGCAGTTCTTC.